Listed below are T cell receptor beta chains from one sample, sequenced in a study of cytomegalovirus exposure and HLA in healthy donors. Only in-frame clones appear in the TCRdb table, and some are missing; sequencing was by immunoSEQ multiplex PCR. The sample shows 150,000 or so clones, over 70% of them seen only once. Sequenced input: PBMCs. These receptor sequences come from a woman in her forties in good health and CMV-seronegative. CDR3s include the opening cysteine and the closing phenylalanine or tryptophan. D genes are given only for firm matches. Not all rows give a size; the values are once, few, many and, for expanded clones, a class.

14	TRBV7-3	NA	TRBJ1-1	NA	CASSLFRGSAEAFF	TGTGCCAGCAGCTTGTTCAGGGGATCGGCTGAAGCTTTCTTT
13	TRBV6-6	NA	TRBJ2-5	NA	CASSYRREETQYF	TGTGCCAGCAGTTATAGACGGGAAGAGACCCAGTACTTC
14	TRBV6-4	TRBD1	TRBJ2-7	NA	CASSVWQGANEQYF	TGTGCCAGCAGTGTTTGGCAGGGGGCCAACGAGCAGTACTTC
17	TRBV2	NA	TRBJ1-2	few	CASSEGSGGGMRSGYTF	TGTGCCAGCAGTGAAGGGTCTGGGGGGGGAATGAGGAGTGGCTACACCTTC
15	TRBV10-3	NA	TRBJ2-5	once	CAIRGGAGIQETQYF	TGTGCCATCAGGGGGGGAGCGGGCATTCAAGAGACCCAGTACTTC
14	TRBV5-1	NA	TRBJ2-4	NA	CASSSPGNQNIQYF	TGCGCCAGCAGCTCCCCAGGGAACCAAAACATTCAGTACTTC
15	TRBV7-2	NA	TRBJ2-7	once	CASSLVSGRSYEQYF	TGTGCCAGCAGCTTAGTTAGCGGACGCTCCTACGAGCAGTACTTC
15	TRBV11-3	NA	TRBJ1-2	NA	CASSLDSLKGGGYTF	TGTGCCAGCAGCTTAGATTCGTTAAAGGGAGGTGGCTACACCTTC
13	TRBV7-8	TRBD2	TRBJ2-5	NA	CASSGTSGETQYF	TGTGCCAGCAGCGGGACTAGCGGGGAGACCCAGTACTTC
17	TRBV7-9	NA	TRBJ2-5	once	CASSPPHRLSVFGAQYF	TGTGCCAGCAGCCCACCTCATAGGCTATCGGTTTTCGGGGCCCAGTACTTC
17	TRBV7-3	NA	TRBJ2-5	NA	CASSSSRNRVGGETQYF	TGTGCCAGCAGCTCAAGCAGGAACAGGGTCGGTGGAGAGACCCAGTACTTC
14	TRBV28	NA	TRBJ2-7	NA	CASSLGQGPYEQYF	TGTGCCAGCAGTTTAGGGCAGGGCCCCTACGAGCAGTACTTC
14	TRBV9	NA	TRBJ2-2	NA	CASSVDWGVGELFF	TGTGCCAGCAGCGTAGACTGGGGAGTCGGGGAGCTGTTTTTT
17	TRBV7-2	TRBD2	TRBJ2-5	NA	CASSLGTSGRARGTQYF	TGTGCCAGCAGCTTAGGGACTAGCGGGCGCGCCAGGGGGACCCAGTACTTC
15	TRBV4-1	TRBD2	TRBJ2-7	few	CASSQSPSGAYEQYF	TGCGCCAGCAGCCAATCCCCTAGCGGGGCCTACGAGCAGTACTTC
17	TRBV4-2	NA	TRBJ2-2	NA	CASSQGGVIWRGGELFF	TGTGCCAGCAGCCAAGGAGGTGTAATCTGGCGAGGCGGGGAGCTGTTTTTT
13	TRBV6-5	NA	TRBJ2-5	NA	CASREQGPGEQYF	TGTGCCAGCAGGGAACAGGGACCTGGAGAGCAGTACTTC
14	TRBV28	TRBD2	TRBJ2-2	NA	CASTWGGNTGELFF	TGTGCCAGCACCTGGGGGGGGAACACCGGGGAGCTGTTTTTT
15	TRBV6-5	TRBD1	TRBJ1-3	NA	CASSGATGVGNTIYF	TGTGCCAGCAGTGGCGCCACAGGGGTTGGAAACACCATATATTTT
13	TRBV4-3	NA	TRBJ1-4	NA	CASARGANEKLFF	TGCGCCAGCGCCCGGGGGGCTAATGAAAAACTGTTTTTT
15	TRBV5-6	TRBD1	TRBJ1-1	NA	CASSFLTGFNTEAFF	TGTGCCAGCAGCTTTTTGACAGGGTTTAACACTGAAGCTTTCTTT
16	TRBV4-1	TRBD1	TRBJ1-5	NA	CASSQVPGQGDQPQHF	TGCGCCAGCAGCCAGGTCCCGGGACAGGGCGACCAGCCCCAGCATTTT
15	TRBV10-2	NA	TRBJ1-4	NA	CASRKGGATNEKLFF	TGCGCCAGCAGGAAAGGGGGAGCAACTAATGAAAAACTGTTTTTT
15	TRBV5-1	TRBD2	TRBJ2-7	NA	CASSLDGTSGYEQYF	TGCGCCAGCAGCTTAGACGGGACTAGTGGCTACGAGCAGTACTTC
14	TRBV7-9	NA	TRBJ1-2	NA	CASSPSQVFLGYTF	TGTGCCAGCAGCCCCTCACAGGTCTTCTTGGGCTACACCTTC
15	TRBV10-3	NA	TRBJ2-1	NA	CAISGEGGSYNEQFF	TGTGCCATCAGCGGTGAGGGGGGGTCCTACAATGAGCAGTTCTTC
16	TRBV4-1	TRBD1	TRBJ1-4	NA	CASSLSSGTGEEKLFF	TGCGCCAGCAGCCTCTCCTCCGGGACAGGGGAAGAAAAACTGTTTTTT
18	TRBV6-1	NA	TRBJ2-3	NA	CASSEPAGSLRFTDTQYF	TGTGCCAGCAGTGAGCCCGCTGGGAGCTTACGATTCACAGATACGCAGTATTTT
16	TRBV9	NA	TRBJ1-6	NA	CASSLSGQAYNSPLHF	TGTGCCAGCAGTCTATCTGGGCAGGCCTATAATTCACCCCTCCACTTT
12	TRBV7-2	NA	TRBJ2-4	NA	CASSPQENIQYF	TGTGCCAGCAGCCCACAGGAAAACATTCAGTACTTC
15	TRBV30	TRBD1	TRBJ2-7	once	CAWSPDRGIVNEQYF	TGTGCCTGGAGTCCGGACAGGGGGATAGTCAACGAGCAGTACTTC
16	TRBV27	NA	TRBJ1-6	NA	CASSPIQEGLRSPLHF	TGTGCCAGCAGTCCTATCCAGGAGGGGCTCAGGTCACCCCTCCACTTT
15	TRBV18	NA	TRBJ1-3	NA	CASSPLELTGNTIYF	TGTGCCAGCTCACCCCTCGAGTTGACTGGAAACACCATATATTTT
15	TRBV19	TRBD1	TRBJ2-1	NA	CASSSGQDGHNEQFF	TGTGCCAGTTCTTCTGGACAGGACGGGCACAATGAGCAGTTCTTC
13	TRBV28	NA	TRBJ1-4	NA	CASSFGVREKLFF	TGTGCCAGCAGTTTCGGGGTACGAGAAAAACTGTTTTTT
13	TRBV18	TRBD1	TRBJ2-2	NA	CASSPTGAGELFF	TGTGCCAGCTCACCCACAGGGGCCGGGGAGCTGTTTTTT
14	TRBV6-6	TRBD1	TRBJ2-3	NA	CASSYRGLVDTQYF	TGTGCCAGCAGTTACAGGGGGCTTGTAGATACGCAGTATTTT
16	TRBV7-2	TRBD2	TRBJ2-2	NA	CASSLGSLTSPGELFF	TGTGCCAGCAGCTTAGGGTCCCTGACTAGCCCCGGGGAGCTGTTTTTT
14	TRBV7-2	NA	TRBJ2-3	NA	CASSIASRADTQYF	TGTGCCAGCAGTATAGCCTCCCGCGCAGATACGCAGTATTTT
13	TRBV6-1	NA	TRBJ2-7	NA	CASSEEPEVGQYF	TGTGCCAGCAGTGAAGAACCGGAGGTCGGGCAGTACTTC
17	TRBV4-3	NA	TRBJ2-1	NA	CASSQTWRGVSYNERFF	TGCGCCAGCAGCCAAACCTGGCGGGGAGTCTCCTACAATGAGCGGTTCTTC